The present entry profiles one TCR beta chain with its context. Clones were read by immunoSEQ multiplex PCR, and TCRdb kept only the in-frame ones, dropping some. The table has about 49,000 clones, over 80% seen once. The data belong to a study of blood T cell repertoires in COVID-19. About the study: PBMCs, B-cell-depleted T cells, or T cells were the source of the cDNA or gDNA that made up the material.

This CDR3 contains 14 residues. Germline V lookup: CDR1 SGHVS, CDR2 FNYEAQ. V shed 6 bases, J shed 1 base, and the junction held 4 bases outside the gene matches. Seattle patient enrollment occurred during active infection, with longitudinal follow-up thereafter. Sequencing was done on a sample of peripheral blood. The source of this sequence is an elderly woman with COVID-19, enrolled during active disease. This chain joins TRBV7-6 and TRBJ1-1, with 8 bases lining up with TRBD1. CDR3 in amino acids: CASRLGTGNTEAFF. CDR3 DNA: TGTGCCAGCAGGCTCGGGACAGGGAACACTGAAGCTTTCTTT.